The next 31 T cell receptor beta chains were all read from a single sample in a study of cytomegalovirus exposure and HLA in healthy donors. 13 Jbeta primers and 60 Vbeta primers were used for the PCR. Method: immunoSEQ multiplex PCR; TCRdb's copy keeps in-frame clones and lacks some. The data show 140,000 to 150,000 clones, approximately 78% seen once. Material: PBMCs. The source is a female donor in good health and CMV-seronegative.

This clone was seen only once. The chain recombines TRBV6-4 with TRBJ2-2; 10 bases map to TRBD2. Germline V gene lookup returns CDR1 MRHNA and CDR2 SNTAGT. There are 16 residues in the CDR3. Germline trimming cut 6 bases from V and 8 bases from J; bases unmatched to any gene: 12. The CDR3 nucleotides read TGTGCCAGCAGGCGGAAGCGGGGGGGCGTGGCGGGGGAGCTGTTTTTT. Its translation is CASRRKRGGVAGELFF.

CDR3 sequence: CASSPPRDNWAAETQYF. The CDR3 bases are TGTGCCAGCAGCCCCCCCCGGGACAACTGGGCAGCGGAGACCCAGTACTTC. The gene calls are TRBV7-9 and TRBJ2-5, with D possibly matching TRBD1 (6 bases). Germline assignment: CDR1 SEHNR and CDR2 FQNEAQ (reference sequence). This CDR3 has 17 amino acids. The V end lost 5 bases, the J end lost 5 bases, and 24 bases lay between the germline ends.

The J gene is TRBJ2-1, the V gene TRBV9, with TRBD1 as a possible D gene (7 bases). Trimming shortened V by 3 bases and J by 5 bases, and 18 bases separated the two germline ends. CDR1 and CDR2 from the germline V gene are SGDLS and YYNGEE. The CDR3 length is 16 residues. The CDR3 protein is CASSALGGQIDNEQFF. CDR3 sequence (DNA): TGTGCCAGCAGCGCATTGGGGGGACAGATCGACAATGAGCAGTTCTTC.

The rearrangement links TRBV9 to TRBJ1-6; D is undetermined. In germline, CDR1 is SGDLS, CDR2 YYNGEE. V dropped 3 bases and J dropped 9 bases, with 10 bases sitting between them. The CDR3 consists of 13 residues. Here the CDR3 reads CASSALYGSPLHF. The CDR3 DNA sequence: TGTGCCAGCAGCGCACTGTACGGTTCACCCCTCCACTTT.

V gene TRBV5-1 combines with J gene TRBJ2-2, with D tentatively TRBD2 (6 bases). V dropped 4 bases and J dropped 7 bases, with 20 bases sitting between them. The CDR3 contains 16 residues. The V gene's germline CDR1 is SGHRS and CDR2 YFSETQ. The CDR3 reads CASSPSDLVGGGELFF. CDR3 bases: TGCGCCAGCAGCCCTAGCGACCTGGTTGGAGGCGGGGAGCTGTTTTTT.

The chain uses TRBV15 and TRBJ2-1; 12 nucleotides agree with TRBD2. The germline V gene encodes CDR1 LNHNV and CDR2 YYDKDF (reference sequence). The trim removed 3 bases at V and 9 bases at J, leaving 15 bases unmatched. The CDR3 consists of 18 residues. CDR3 sequence: CATSSDPGLAGGEAEQFF. DNA of the CDR3: TGTGCCACCAGCAGCGACCCCGGGCTAGCGGGAGGGGAGGCTGAGCAGTTCTTC.

The V gene is TRBV2, the J gene TRBJ1-6; 7 bases match TRBD1. The CDR3 runs to 16 residues. Germline loops: CDR1 SNHLY, CDR2 FYNNEI. V dropped 2 bases and J dropped 7; count of bases not matched to a gene: 8. CDR3 bases: TGTGCCAGCAGTGAACGGGTTCGACAGGGCAATTCACCCCTCCACTTT. This encodes CASSERVRQGNSPLHF.

The chain employs TRBV5-1 and TRBJ2-7; D gene unclear. This CDR3 region has 13 residues. The V end lost 3 bases, the J end lost 3 bases, and 10 bases lay between the germline ends. Looked up from germline, CDR1 is SGHRS and CDR2 is YFSETQ. The CDR3 is CASSSPPGYEQYF. The CDR3 DNA is TGCGCCAGCAGCTCGCCCCCCGGCTACGAGCAGTACTTC. Complete variable domain (other parts from reference TRBV5-1 and TRBJ2-7): KAGVTQTPRYLIKTRGQQVTLSCSPISGHRSVSWYQQTPGQGLQFLFEYFSETQRNKGNFPGRFSGRQFSNSRSEMNVSTLELGDSALYLCASSSPPGYEQYFGPGTRLTVT.

This clone has a single count. The V and J genes are TRBV28 and TRBJ2-5; 15 bases agree with TRBD2. Germline trimming cut 6 bases from V and 4 bases from J; bases unmatched to any gene: 9. Per the germline V gene, CDR1 is MDHEN and CDR2 is SYDVKM. The CDR3 runs 17 residues. Here the CDR3 reads CASSNYGLAGGRETQYF. DNA for the CDR3: TGTGCCAGCAGCAACTACGGACTAGCGGGAGGGCGAGAGACCCAGTACTTC.

The rearrangement joins TRBV2 to TRBJ1-3; D call uncertain. The ends were cut back, 4 bases at V and 0 bases at J, with 7 bases in the middle. CDR3 length equals 14 residues. Germline CDR1 SNHLY, CDR2 FYNNEI. The CDR3 sequence: CASSAVVSGNTIYF. The CDR3 DNA sequence: TGTGCCAGCAGTGCTGTCGTCTCTGGAAACACCATATATTTT.

The genes are TRBV29-1 and TRBJ1-1, with a tentative D call TRBD1 (5 bases). V dropped 7 bases and J dropped 3 bases, with 15 bases sitting between them. Looked up from germline, CDR1 is SQVTM and CDR2 is ANQGSEA. The CDR3 sequence is 13 residues long. Here the CDR3 reads CSERTGTHTEAFF. The CDR3 region has the DNA TGCAGCGAGCGGACCGGGACTCACACTGAAGCTTTCTTT.

This chain connects TRBV29-1 to TRBJ2-7; a possible D gene is TRBD1 (6 bases). V was trimmed by 7 bases and J by 1 base, leaving 8 bases between them. CDR3 length: 11 amino acids. The germline CDR1 and CDR2 sequences are SQVTM and ANQGSEA. Here the CDR3 reads CSAQGSYEQYF. The CDR3 nucleotides read TGCAGCGCACAGGGTTCCTACGAGCAGTACTTC.

The genes are TRBV4-2 and TRBJ2-3, with D perhaps TRBD1 (5 bases). V was shortened by 3 bases and J by 1 base, with 5 bases between the two germline ends. In germline, CDR1 is LGHNA, CDR2 YNFKEQ. The CDR3 consists of 13 residues. CDR3 coding DNA: TGTGCCAGCAGCCAGACAGGCACAGATACGCAGTATTTT. Encoded protein: CASSQTGTDTQYF.

The chain uses TRBV7-8 and TRBJ1-2; the D gene is possibly TRBD1 (6 bases). V was trimmed by 5 bases and J by 11 bases, leaving 18 bases between them. The V gene's germline CDR1 is SGHVS and CDR2 FQNEAQ. The CDR3 is 13 residues long. CDR3 DNA sequence: TGTGCCAGCAGCGAAAGTAGGGACAAGCGGTACACCTTC. Encoded protein: CASSESRDKRYTF.

The chain uses TRBV4-3 and TRBJ2-3, with D possibly TRBD2 on 5 matching bases. This CDR3 contains 15 residues. Germline CDR1 reads LGHNA; CDR2 reads YSLEER. The V gene lost 1 base and the J gene lost 0 bases, with 8 bases spanning the gap. CDR3 in DNA: TGCGCCAGCAGCCAAGGAGGGTCAAGCACAGATACGCAGTATTTT. It codes for CASSQGGSSTDTQYF.

V gene TRBV2 combines with J gene TRBJ1-6, with D hard to call. V shed 6 bases and J shed 4 bases, with 13 bases lying between them. CDR1 is SNHLY and CDR2 is FYNNEI in the germline V gene. This CDR3 is built from 15 residues. CDR3 region: CASRETDIYNSPLHF. The DNA of the CDR3 is TGTGCCAGCAGGGAGACCGATATTTATAATTCACCCCTCCACTTT.

The gene calls are TRBV2 and TRBJ2-5; 7 nucleotides align to TRBD1. Germline lookup yields CDR1 SNHLY and CDR2 FYNNEI. The CDR3 is made up of 14 amino acids. V was clipped by 3 bases and J by 4 bases; unmatched bases: 5. The CDR3 loop is CASSDTGAAETQYF. CDR3 DNA sequence: TGTGCCAGCAGTGACACAGGGGCAGCAGAGACCCAGTACTTC.

The rearrangement links TRBV15 to TRBJ2-1; no definite D call. CDR3 length equals 11 residues. V was clipped by 4 bases and J by 6 bases, with 4 bases between them. Per the germline V gene, CDR1 is LNHNV and CDR2 is YYDKDF (reference sequence). The CDR3 DNA reads TGTGCCACCAGCAAACTCAATGAGCAGTTCTTC. This translates into CATSKLNEQFF.

The chain links TRBV9 to TRBJ2-1, with D perhaps TRBD2 (7 bases). V was pared by 4 bases and J by 10 bases, with 18 bases between. The length of the CDR3 is 14 residues. CDR1 and CDR2 (germline): SGDLS, YYNGEE. The CDR3: CASSPGVRGHEQFF. CDR3 DNA sequence: TGTGCCAGCAGCCCCGGGGTGCGGGGGCACGAGCAGTTCTTC.

The J gene is TRBJ2-5, the V gene TRBV2; D ambiguous. The germline V gene encodes CDR1 SNHLY and CDR2 FYNNEI. This CDR3 comprises 13 residues. The V end was cut by 6 bases, the J end by 4 bases, with 12 bases between. The CDR3 coding sequence is TGTGCCAGCAGGTCTACATCGGGAGAGACCCAGTACTTC. Its protein product is CASRSTSGETQYF.

The gene calls are TRBV9 and TRBJ2-3, with TRBD1 as a possible D gene (5 bases). CDR1 SGDLS and CDR2 YYNGEE come from the germline V gene. Trimming stripped 4 bases from V and 4 bases from J, with 19 bases between. The CDR3 is 16 amino acids. This CDR3 is CASSLRGREVADTQYF. The CDR3 DNA sequence: TGTGCCAGCAGCTTAAGGGGCAGGGAAGTAGCAGATACGCAGTATTTT.

This clone was seen a few times. The chain has TRBV5-4 and TRBJ2-7, with TRBD2 as a possible D gene (6 bases). Looked up from germline, CDR1 is SGHNT and CDR2 is YYREEE (reference sequence). V lost 1 base and J lost 6, with 11 bases in between. This CDR3 is 13 amino acids long. The CDR3 is CASSLIGSGEQYF. The CDR3, as DNA: TGTGCCAGCAGCTTGATCGGGAGTGGCGAGCAGTACTTC.

The J gene is TRBJ1-1, the V gene TRBV29-1; D is undetermined. The germline V and J ends were trimmed by 4 bases and 0 bases, with 3 bases remaining between them. Germline V lookup: CDR1 SQVTM, CDR2 ANQGSEA. The CDR3 loop spans 11 amino acids. CDR3 region: CSVALNTEAFF. In DNA, the CDR3 is TGCAGCGTTGCGTTGAACACTGAAGCTTTCTTT.

The V gene is TRBV30, the J gene TRBJ1-6; the D is unclear. Trimming took 0 bases from V and 7 from J, leaving 7 bases between them. The germline CDR1 and CDR2 sequences are GTSNPN and SVGIG (reference sequence). This CDR3 comprises 13 residues. The CDR3 DNA follows: TGTGCCTGGAGTGTAGGGAGGAATTCACCCCTCCACTTT. It translates to CAWSVGRNSPLHF.

In the case of this clone: An end of the junction does not agree with germline; a read error may underlie this. The chain links TRBV6-1 to TRBJ2-7, with TRBD2 matching over 7 bases. The CDR3 has 11 residues. CDR1 and CDR2 (germline): MNHNS, SASEGT. The CDR3 loop is CASSEWGGKDF. The DNA of the CDR3 is TGTGCCAGCAGTGAGTGGGGGGGGAAGGACTTC.

This sequence joins TRBV18 and TRBJ2-3; D gene ambiguous. There are 14 residues in the CDR3. V lost 3 bases and J lost 2, with 9 bases in between. Looked up from germline, CDR1 is KGHSH and CDR2 is LQKENI. The CDR3 loop reads CASSPAPYTDTQYF. CDR3 in DNA: TGTGCCAGCTCACCCGCTCCCTACACAGATACGCAGTATTTT.

The V gene is TRBV20-1, the J gene TRBJ1-2, with D uncertain. V was pared by 3 bases and J by 6 bases, with 5 bases between. This CDR3 comprises 10 residues. The germline V gene has CDR1 DFQATT and CDR2 SNEGSKA (reference sequence). The CDR3 DNA sequence: TGCAGTGCTAGCCGGGATGGCTACACCTTC. Encoded protein: CSASRDGYTF.

The chain combines TRBV18 with TRBJ1-2, with unresolved D. Per germline, CDR1 KGHSH and CDR2 LQKENI. Trimming removed 2 bases from V and 4 bases from J, with 14 bases in between. The CDR3 has 15 amino acids. The CDR3 sequence: CASSPEGVSFYGYTF. DNA for the CDR3: TGTGCCAGCTCACCAGAAGGAGTGTCCTTCTATGGCTACACCTTC.

The gene calls are TRBV4-2 and TRBJ2-2, with 10 positions matching TRBD1. Germline values: CDR1 LGHNA, CDR2 YNFKEQ. The junction had 10 bases not matched to a gene; V was cut back by 1 base and J by 2 bases. CDR3 length: 19 amino acids. CDR3 amino acids: CASSQAIQRQGANTGELFF. In DNA, the CDR3 is TGTGCCAGCAGCCAAGCCATCCAAAGACAGGGGGCCAACACCGGGGAGCTGTTTTTT.

The chain uses TRBV25-1 and TRBJ2-7; 8 bases map to TRBD1. CDR3 length: 13 amino acids. V was pared by 6 bases and J by 6 bases, with 7 bases of the junction left unmatched. Looked up from germline, CDR1 is MGHDK and CDR2 is SYGVNS. The CDR3 DNA reads TGTGCCAGCAGACCAACAGGGGGTGGCGAGCAGTACTTC. Translation gives CASRPTGGGEQYF.

The chain is built from TRBV15 and TRBJ2-7; perhaps TRBD2 as D (5 bases). V was clipped by 1 base and J by 7 bases, with 23 bases between them. The CDR3 runs 17 residues. Germline V gives CDR1 LNHNV, CDR2 YYDKDF (reference sequence). In DNA, the CDR3 is TGTGCCACCAGCAGAGGAATGAGAAGCTTTCCCCCGGGGGAGCAGTACTTC. It codes for CATSRGMRSFPPGEQYF.